Included here is one T cell receptor beta chain sequence, with context. RNA was isolated and reverse transcribed to cDNA, the sequencing template. Using immunoSEQ multiplex PCR, the repertoire was profiled, and TCRdb retains in-frame clones only, with some absent. The sample has some 200,000 clones, 56% seen once; the top ten hold approximately 4.9%. These data are taken from a study of CD8+ T cells in alopecia areata. The receptor was derived from a human donor in good health. The source material was CD8+ T cells sorted from blood.

Written as DNA, the CDR3 is TGTGCCAGCAGTGAAAGGCGGGGGTCCTACTATGGCTACACCTTC. Translating it yields CASSERRGSYYGYTF. The rearrangement uses TRBV2 and TRBJ1-2; the D gene is possibly TRBD1 (5 bases). Trimming left V 2 bases short and J 3 bases short, with 13 bases between. CDR1 and CDR2 (germline): SNHLY, FYNNEI. The CDR3 loop spans 15 amino acids.